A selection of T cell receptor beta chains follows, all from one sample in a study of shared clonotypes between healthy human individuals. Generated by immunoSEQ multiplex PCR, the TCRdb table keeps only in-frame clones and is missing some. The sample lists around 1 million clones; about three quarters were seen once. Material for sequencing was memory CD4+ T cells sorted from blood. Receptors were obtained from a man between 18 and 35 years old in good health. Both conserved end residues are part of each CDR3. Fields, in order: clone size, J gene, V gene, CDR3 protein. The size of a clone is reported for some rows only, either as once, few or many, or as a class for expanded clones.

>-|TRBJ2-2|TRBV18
CASSPLNLAGASTNTGELFF
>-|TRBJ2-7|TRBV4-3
CASSPPPGIREQYF
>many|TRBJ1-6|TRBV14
CASSQVGGARNSPLHF
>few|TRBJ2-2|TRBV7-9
CASSSPRPNTGELFF
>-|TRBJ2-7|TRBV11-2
CASSLEGLYEQYF
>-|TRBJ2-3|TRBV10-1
CASSEASGGQDTQYF
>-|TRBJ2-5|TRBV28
CASSSRETQYF
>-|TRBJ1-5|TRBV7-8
CASSLAGGQGYQPQHF
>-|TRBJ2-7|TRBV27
CASRFGGAYEQYF
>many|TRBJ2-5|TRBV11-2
CASSLQETQYF
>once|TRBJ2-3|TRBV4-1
CASSQEAGGRGTDTQYF
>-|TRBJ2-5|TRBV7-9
CASSFMEGRETQYF
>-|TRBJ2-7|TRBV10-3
CAISESGSYYEQYF
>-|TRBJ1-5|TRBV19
CASSIPPAQGPGQPQHF
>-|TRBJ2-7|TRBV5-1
CASSFRTGVGEQYF
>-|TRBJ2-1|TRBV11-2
CASSLDNTGGNNEQFF
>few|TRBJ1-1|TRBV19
CASSLSRDTEAFF
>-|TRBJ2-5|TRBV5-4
CASSLDPTVQETQYF
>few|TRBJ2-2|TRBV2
CASSGQMNTGELFF
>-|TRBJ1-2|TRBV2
CASSPDSNYGYTF
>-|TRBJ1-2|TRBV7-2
CASSLGAGQSNYGYTF
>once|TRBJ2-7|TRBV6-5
CASSYGQGPYEQYF
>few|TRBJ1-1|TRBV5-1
CASSEGSRTEAFF
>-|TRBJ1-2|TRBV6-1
CASSDAAKAAYGYTF
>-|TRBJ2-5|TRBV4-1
CASSQTGGSRETQYF
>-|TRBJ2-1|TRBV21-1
CASSKESGGRASYNEQFF
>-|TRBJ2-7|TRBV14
CASSLWREGDYEQYF
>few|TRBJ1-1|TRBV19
CASSIGVSGLDTEAFF
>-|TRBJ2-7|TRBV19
CASSMVYPYEQYF
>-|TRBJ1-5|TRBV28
CASSLEGGYQPQHF
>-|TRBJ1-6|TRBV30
CAWTQQGANNSPLHF
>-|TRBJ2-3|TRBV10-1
CASSGNSGGKGDTQYF
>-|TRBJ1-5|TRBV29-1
CSVRDVNQPQHF
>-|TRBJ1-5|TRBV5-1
CASSLGDRGSGQPQHF
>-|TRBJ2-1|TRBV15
CATSRLGGGEQFF
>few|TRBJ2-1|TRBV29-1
CSADRYNEQFF
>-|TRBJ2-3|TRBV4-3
CASSQQLEGRTDTQYF